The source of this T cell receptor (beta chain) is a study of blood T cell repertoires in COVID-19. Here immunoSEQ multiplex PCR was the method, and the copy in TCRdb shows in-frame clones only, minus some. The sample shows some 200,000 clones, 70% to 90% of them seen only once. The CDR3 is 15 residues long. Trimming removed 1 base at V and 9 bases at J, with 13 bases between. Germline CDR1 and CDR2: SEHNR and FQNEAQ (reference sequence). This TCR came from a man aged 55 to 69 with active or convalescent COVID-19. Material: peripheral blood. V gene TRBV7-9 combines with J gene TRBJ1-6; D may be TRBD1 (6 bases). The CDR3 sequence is CASSLGRQGFSPLHF. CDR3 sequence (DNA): TGTGCCAGCAGCTTAGGTCGCCAGGGGTTTTCACCCCTCCACTTT.